This TCR beta chain is drawn from a study of molecular identifiers for immune sequencing clone quantification. Investigators produced naive CD8 libraries from 20,000 to 1,000,000 sorted cells, drawing on 10%, 30% or 50% RNA. TCRdb reprocessed the PCR reads via MiXCR and lists one record per CDR3 protein. The sample has around 470,000 distinct CDR3 sequences, 20% to 25% seen once. This clonotype has ten or more counts. The CDR3 sequence is 18 residues long. Germline CDR1 MDHEN, CDR2 SYDVKM. V was cut by 1 base and J by 0 bases, with 16 bases left in between. The source material was naive CD8+ T cells from blood, with Jurkat cell RNA spiked in. Regarding subset: FACS-sorted CD8+CD4-CCR7+CD45RA+ naive T cells. This sequence joins TRBV28 and TRBJ1-5; D possibly corresponds to TRBD1 (5 bases). The clonotype was recovered from a human donor in good health. Some libraries in this study had Jurkat cell RNA spiked in. The CDR3 region has the DNA TGTGCCAGCAGTTTATTGATCGGACATGAAGTTAGCAATCAGCCCCAGCATTTT. Its translation: CASSLLIGHEVSNQPQHF.